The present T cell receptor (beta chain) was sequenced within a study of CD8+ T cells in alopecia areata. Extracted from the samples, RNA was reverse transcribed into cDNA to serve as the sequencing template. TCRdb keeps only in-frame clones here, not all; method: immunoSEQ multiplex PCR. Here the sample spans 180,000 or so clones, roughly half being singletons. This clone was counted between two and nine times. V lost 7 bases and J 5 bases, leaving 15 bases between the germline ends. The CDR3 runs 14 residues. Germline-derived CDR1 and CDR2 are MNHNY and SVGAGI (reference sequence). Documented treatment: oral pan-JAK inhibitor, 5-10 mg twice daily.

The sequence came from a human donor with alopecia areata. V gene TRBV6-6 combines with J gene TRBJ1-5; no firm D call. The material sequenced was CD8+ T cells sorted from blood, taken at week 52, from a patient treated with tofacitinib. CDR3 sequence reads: CASIDLGEDQPQHF. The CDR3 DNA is TGTGCCAGCATCGATTTAGGAGAGGATCAGCCCCAGCATTTT.